This TCR beta chain was recorded in a study of T cells in localized non-small cell lung cancer. Study-level results: Adjacent lung had a median roughly 60 of the 100 largest tumor clones. Uninvolved adjacent lung, not tumor, had the highest T cell clonality. With higher T cell density in blood came longer overall survival.

Produced via immunoSEQ multiplex PCR; TCRdb's table is partial and in-frame only. The sample shows around 64,000 clones, roughly 90% of them seen only once. CDR1 SGHNT and CDR2 YENEEA come from the germline V gene. V was cut by 4 bases and J by 0 bases, with 8 bases left in between. The CDR3 is made up of 14 amino acids. On this clone: The target antigen is unknown.

The sequence was collected from a man between 40 and 69 years old with stage I squamous cell lung carcinoma. The chain uses TRBV11-3 and TRBJ2-3; D is undetermined. The starting material was peripheral blood, obtained before any cancer treatment. The CDR3 DNA is TGTGCCAGCAGCTCCGACGGAAGCACAGATACGCAGTATTTT. Translated, it gives CASSSDGSTDTQYF. Full variable domain (remainder filled in from reference TRBV11-3 and TRBJ2-3): EAGVVQSPRYKIIEKKQPVAFWCNPISGHNTLYWYLQNLGQGPELLIRYENEEAVDDSQLPKDRFSAERLKGVDSTLKIQPAELGDSAVYLCASSSDGSTDTQYFGPGTRLTVL.